The present entry profiles one TCR beta chain with its context. Its specific antigen is unknown. One base away there is no much larger clone; base qualities are not given. This sample stems from a study of T cell changes during pregnancy in multiple sclerosis (dated by TCRdb to between 2017 and 2020). Looking at the study overall: In women with multiple sclerosis, the researchers looked at how the T cell repertoire shifted as pregnancy progressed.

CDR1 MGHRA and CDR2 YSYEKL were looked up in the germline V gene. The cysteine opens and the phenylalanine closes a CDR3 of 15 amino acids. Solely the CDR3 DNA is kept, with 45 bases framed from the first base. V is cut by 1 base and J by 2 bases, and the space between the germline ends is 12 bases. The library was built by means of the immunoSEQ multiplex PCR assay. TCRdb provides this immuneACCESS table in a form limited to in-frame rearrangements. Some clones are lacking; in checked studies, under half of them reflect an unresolved V gene, and why the rest are absent is not known. This sample is represented by 22,000 or so clones; 85% to 95% of them were singletons. The top ten clones comprise about 6.8% of the sample.

The receptor was derived from a female donor with multiple sclerosis, enrolled in a pregnancy study. This receptor chain uses TRBV4-1 and TRBJ2-7; the D gene is perhaps TRBD1, from 5 matching bases. The material sequenced was CD8+ T cells from peripheral blood mononuclear cells, taken in the third trimester of pregnancy. The DNA reads TGCGCCAGCAGCCAAGGCGAGGCAGGGACCTACGAGCAGTACTTC. The encoded protein is CASSQGEAGTYEQYF.